The entry below gives a single T cell receptor (beta chain) sequence along with its context. This sample stems from a study of regulatory T cells in long-lasting Graves disease. Sequencing libraries for TCR beta were prepared with iRepertoire HTBI primers and Arm-PCR of CDR3 regions. TCRdb reprocessed the multiplex PCR reads with MiXCR, giving one entry per CDR3 protein. This table has around 400,000 distinct CDR3 sequences, roughly 12% appearing once. V was clipped by 3 bases and J by 6 bases, with 8 bases between them. Germline assignment: CDR1 DFQATT and CDR2 SNEGSKA (reference sequence). The CDR3 covers 11 residues. Time point of the sample: newly diagnosed GD, antithyroid drugs for less than 3 months. PBMC-derived RNA was used for the TCR library. This sample was shared with a second study, whose subject was T cells in Graves' hyperthyroidism and ophthalmopathy.

Sequenced material: peripheral blood mononuclear cells (PBMCs), taken at new diagnosis, from a patient treated with antithyroid drugs. The TCR was taken from a woman aged 18-29 years with Graves disease. The chain has TRBV20-1 and TRBJ1-2, with D tentatively TRBD1 (5 bases). As DNA, the CDR3 is TGCAGTGCTAGTCCCAGGGATGGCTACACCTTC. Protein sequence: CSASPRDGYTF.